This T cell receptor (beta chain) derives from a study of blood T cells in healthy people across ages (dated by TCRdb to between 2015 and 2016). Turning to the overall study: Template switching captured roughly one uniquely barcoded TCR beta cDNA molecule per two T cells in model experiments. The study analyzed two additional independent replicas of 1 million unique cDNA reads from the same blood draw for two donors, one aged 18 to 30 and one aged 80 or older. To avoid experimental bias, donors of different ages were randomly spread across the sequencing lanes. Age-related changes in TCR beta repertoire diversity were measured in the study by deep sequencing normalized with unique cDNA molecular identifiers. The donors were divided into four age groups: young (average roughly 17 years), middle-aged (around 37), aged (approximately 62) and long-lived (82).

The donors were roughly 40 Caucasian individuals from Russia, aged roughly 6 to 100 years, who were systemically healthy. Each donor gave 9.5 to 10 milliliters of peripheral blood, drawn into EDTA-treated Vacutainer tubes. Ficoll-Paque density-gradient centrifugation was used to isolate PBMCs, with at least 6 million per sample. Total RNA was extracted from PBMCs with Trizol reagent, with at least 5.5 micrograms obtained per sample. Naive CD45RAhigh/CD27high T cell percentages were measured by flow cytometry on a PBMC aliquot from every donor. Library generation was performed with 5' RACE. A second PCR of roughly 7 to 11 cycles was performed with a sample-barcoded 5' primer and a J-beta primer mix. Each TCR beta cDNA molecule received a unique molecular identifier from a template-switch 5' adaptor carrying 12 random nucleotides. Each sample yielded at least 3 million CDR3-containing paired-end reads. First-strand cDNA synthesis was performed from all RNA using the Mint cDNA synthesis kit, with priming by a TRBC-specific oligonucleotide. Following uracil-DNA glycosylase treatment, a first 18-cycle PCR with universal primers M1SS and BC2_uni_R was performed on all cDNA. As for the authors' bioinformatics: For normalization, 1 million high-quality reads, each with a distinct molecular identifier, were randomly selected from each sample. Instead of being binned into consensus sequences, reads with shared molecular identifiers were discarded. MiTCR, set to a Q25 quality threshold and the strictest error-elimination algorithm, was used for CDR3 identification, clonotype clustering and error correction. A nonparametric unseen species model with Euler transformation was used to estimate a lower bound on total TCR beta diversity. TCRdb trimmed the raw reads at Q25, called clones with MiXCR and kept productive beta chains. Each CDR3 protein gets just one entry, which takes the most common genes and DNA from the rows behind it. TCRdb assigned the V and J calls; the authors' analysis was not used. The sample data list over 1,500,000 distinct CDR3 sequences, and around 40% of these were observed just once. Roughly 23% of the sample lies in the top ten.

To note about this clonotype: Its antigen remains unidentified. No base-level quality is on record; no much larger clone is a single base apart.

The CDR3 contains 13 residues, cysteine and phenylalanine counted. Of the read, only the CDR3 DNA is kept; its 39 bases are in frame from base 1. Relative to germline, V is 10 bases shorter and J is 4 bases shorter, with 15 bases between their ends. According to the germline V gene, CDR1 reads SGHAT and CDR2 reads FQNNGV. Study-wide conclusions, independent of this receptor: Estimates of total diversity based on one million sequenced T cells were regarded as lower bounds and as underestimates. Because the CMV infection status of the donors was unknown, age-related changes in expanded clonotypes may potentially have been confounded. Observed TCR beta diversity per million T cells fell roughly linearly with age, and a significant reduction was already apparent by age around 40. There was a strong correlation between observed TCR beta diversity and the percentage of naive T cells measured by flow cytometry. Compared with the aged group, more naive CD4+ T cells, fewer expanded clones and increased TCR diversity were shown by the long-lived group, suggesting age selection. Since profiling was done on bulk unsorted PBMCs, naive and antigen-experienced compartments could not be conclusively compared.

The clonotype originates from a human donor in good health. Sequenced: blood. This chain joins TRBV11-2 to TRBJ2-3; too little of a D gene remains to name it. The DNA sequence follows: TGTGCCACCGCTACCCAACTATCAGATACGCAGTATTTT. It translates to CATATQLSDTQYF.